Listed here are 32 T cell receptor beta chains from one sample, sequenced in a study of patients and donors after allogeneic stem cell transplantation (dated by TCRdb to 2020 to 2021). The method was RT-PCR. Sequencing relied on a NextSeq 550. TCRdb applied fastp at Q25 and MiXCR to the public reads, then kept only in-frame beta chains. A single entry per CDR3 protein holds the most common genes and DNA from its merged rows. The sample table contains about a million distinct CDR3 sequences; only one count was recorded for more than 15% of them. The ten top clones hold around 6% of the sample. Source material: blood, either unsorted or a sorted T cell fraction (not recorded which). The receptors were gathered from a human donor who was either an allogeneic HSCT recipient or a stem cell or donor lymphocyte infusion donor (not recorded which). It is not recorded whose cells these are; they may come from a transplant donor.

This sequence joins TRBV7-9 and TRBJ1-1; the D is unclear. The V end lost 4 bases, the J end lost 0 bases, and 9 bases lay between the germline ends. This CDR3 is 14 amino acids long. Germline lookup yields CDR1 SEHNR and CDR2 FQNEAQ (reference sequence). The CDR3 DNA sequence: TGTGCCAGCAGCTCTTCAAAACTGAACACTGAAGCTTTCTTT. Translation: CASSSSKLNTEAFF.

This clonotype was observed a few times. This chain uses TRBV9 with TRBJ1-1; weak D call: TRBD1 (5 bases). In germline, CDR1 is SGDLS, CDR2 YYNGEE. Trimming cost V 4 bases and J 1 base, with 20 bases left between them. This CDR3 spans 17 amino acids. Here the CDR3 DNA reads TGTGCCAGCAGCACCCACCGGGACGGTGGCCCGAACACTGAAGCTTTCTTT. Translated: CASSTHRDGGPNTEAFF.

This clonotype has more than one count but fewer than ten. V gene TRBV2 combines with J gene TRBJ2-2; 11 positions agree with TRBD2. Trimming cost V 5 bases and J 6 bases; bases outside gene matches: 2. Germline values: CDR1 SNHLY, CDR2 FYNNEI. The CDR3 consists of 14 residues. CDR3 sequence (DNA): TGTGCCAGCAGTTCGGGACTAGCGGCCGGGGAGCTGTTTTTT. Protein product: CASSSGLAAGELFF.

In its sample, this clonotype was seen a few times. V usage is TRBV5-5 and J usage is TRBJ1-1; no clear D gene. This CDR3 spans 14 amino acids. V lost 0 bases and J 2 bases, leaving 8 bases between the germline ends. CDR1 is SGHKS, CDR2 YYEKEE, per germline (reference sequence). The CDR3 DNA sequence: TGTGCCAGCAGCTTGGAAGCTTTCAACACTGAAGCTTTCTTT. As protein: CASSLEAFNTEAFF.

This clonotype was counted a few times. The chain combines TRBV12-3 or TRBV12-4 with TRBJ1-6; D not resolved. The length of the CDR3 is 14 residues. With 5 bases removed from V and 7 bases from J, the gap between germline ends came to 12 bases. The CDR3 region has the DNA TGTGCCAGCAGTCTCCGGACGGGGAATTCACCCCTCCACTTT. Amino acids: CASSLRTGNSPLHF.

This clonotype has at least ten counts. The chain couples TRBV3-1 to TRBJ1-2; 8 bases are shared with TRBD1. This CDR3 contains 13 residues. Germline V gene data show CDR1 as LGHDT and CDR2 as YNNKEL (reference sequence). Unmatched junction bases numbered 6, after V lost 4 bases and J lost 8 bases. This CDR3 reads CASSPRQGSGYTF. CDR3 nucleotide sequence: TGTGCCAGCAGCCCTCGACAGGGGAGCGGCTACACCTTC.

Only a few counts were recorded for this clonotype. This chain joins TRBV19 and TRBJ1-6; the match to TRBD1 covers 10 bases. The germline V gene encodes CDR1 LNHDA and CDR2 SQIVND (reference sequence). The CDR3 spans 15 residues. V trimming: 5 bases; J trimming: 8 bases; junction bases outside the gene matches: 6. The CDR3 DNA is TGTGCCAGTAGTTCCGGGACAGGGGAGTATTCACCCCTCCACTTT. Translated: CASSSGTGEYSPLHF.

This clonotype has a handful of counts. The chain is built from TRBV5-1 and TRBJ2-7; 8 nucleotides line up with TRBD2. Germline CDR1 and CDR2: SGHRS and YFSETQ. After removal of 0 bases from V and 0 bases from J, the junction contained 8 bases not matched to a gene. The CDR3 sequence is 17 residues long. CDR3 amino acids: CASSLAGGGASSYEQYF. The CDR3 DNA reads as TGCGCCAGCAGCTTGGCCGGGGGGGGCGCAAGCTCCTACGAGCAGTACTTC.

This rearrangement joins TRBV30 to TRBJ1-5; tentatively, D is TRBD1 (5 bases). Trimming cost V 1 base and J 7 bases, with 11 bases left between them. In germline, CDR1 is GTSNPN, CDR2 SVGIG (reference sequence). This CDR3 region has 13 residues. CDR3 amino acids: CAWSGQGSQPQHF. As DNA, the CDR3 is TGTGCCTGGAGTGGGCAGGGAAGCCAGCCCCAGCATTTT.

This clonotype was seen a few times. V is TRBV6-2 or TRBV6-3 and J is TRBJ1-2; 7 bases map to TRBD1. CDR1 MNHEY and CDR2 SVGEGT come from the germline V gene. CDR3 length equals 15 residues. V lost 0 bases and J lost 8; bases outside the gene matches: 9. This CDR3 is CASSYSAVLGQGYTF. CDR3 DNA: TGTGCCAGCAGTTACTCGGCCGTTCTGGGACAGGGCTACACCTTC.

This clonotype showed up just a few times. The chain joins TRBV7-8 to TRBJ1-1, with D maybe TRBD1 (6 bases). The germline CDR1 and CDR2 sequences are SGHVS and FQNEAQ. The CDR3 is made up of 15 amino acids. V lost 1 base and J 3 bases, leaving 12 bases between the germline ends. CDR3 DNA: TGTGCCAGCAGCTTAGTAGAGGGGGAAGACACTGAAGCTTTCTTT. Encoded protein: CASSLVEGEDTEAFF.

This clonotype was observed at least ten times. The chain employs TRBV4-1 and TRBJ2-2; D remains ambiguous. The germline CDR1 and CDR2 sequences are MGHRA and YSYEKL. This CDR3 has 13 amino acids. Trimming stripped 1 base from V and 6 bases from J, with 6 bases between. The CDR3 here is CASSQVSPGELFF. The CDR3 region has the DNA TGCGCCAGCAGCCAAGTGAGCCCCGGGGAGCTGTTTTTT.

This CDR3 reads CASSQPTRANEQFF. The CDR3 region has the DNA TGCGCCAGCAGCCAGCCGACTAGGGCCAATGAGCAGTTCTTC. The chain combines TRBV4-1 with TRBJ2-1, with D tentatively TRBD2 (6 bases). The CDR3 covers 14 residues. Per germline, CDR1 MGHRA and CDR2 YSYEKL. The V end lost 3 bases, the J end lost 6 bases, and 12 bases lay between the germline ends.

This clonotype was counted at least ten times. The CDR3 sequence: CASSPGRGEQYF. Written as DNA, the CDR3 is TGTGCCAGCAGTCCCGGACGCGGCGAGCAGTACTTC. V is TRBV12-3 or TRBV12-4 and J is TRBJ2-7, with D unresolved. This CDR3 has 12 residues. The V end lost 5 bases, the J end lost 6 bases, and 11 bases lay between the germline ends.

Only a few counts were recorded for this clonotype. The chain uses TRBV5-1 and TRBJ2-1; D call uncertain. Trimming shortened V by 1 base and J by 8 bases, and 10 bases separated the two germline ends. The CDR3 contains 13 residues. Germline CDR1 and CDR2: SGHRS and YFSETQ. The CDR3 DNA sequence: TGCGCCAGCAGCTTGACGGCCGCTGATGAGCAGTTCTTC. Amino acid sequence: CASSLTAADEQFF. Together with reference TRBV5-1 and TRBJ2-1, the CDR3 gives the full variable domain: KAGVTQTPRYLIKTRGQQVTLSCSPISGHRSVSWYQQTPGQGLQFLFEYFSETQRNKGNFPGRFSGRQFSNSRSEMNVSTLELGDSALYLCASSLTAADEQFFGPGTRLTVL.

This clonotype was seen a few times. This chain connects TRBV15 to TRBJ1-1, with TRBD1 as a possible D gene (6 bases). The germline CDR1 and CDR2 sequences are LNHNV and YYDKDF (reference sequence). CDR3 size: 17 residues. Trimming took 3 bases from V and 3 from J, leaving 20 bases between them. This CDR3 is CATSRANPGHGDTEAFF. The CDR3 DNA is TGTGCCACCAGCAGGGCAAACCCGGGACATGGTGACACTGAAGCTTTCTTT.

V usage is TRBV27 and J usage is TRBJ1-1; 9 bases line up with TRBD1. The germline CDR1 and CDR2 sequences are MNHEY and SMNVEV (reference sequence). V was pared by 5 bases and J by 6 bases, with 7 bases of the junction left unmatched. CDR3 size: 14 residues. The DNA for the CDR3 is TGTGCCAGCAGTCTGACAGGGGGTCCCCCTGAAGCTTTCTTT. Translated, it gives CASSLTGGPPEAFF.

This clonotype appeared once. The genes are TRBV6-5 and TRBJ1-5, with 10 bases matching TRBD1. The CDR3 has 15 residues. V dropped 2 bases and J dropped 6; count of bases not matched to a gene: 4. From germline, CDR1 is MNHEY and CDR2 SVGAGI. CDR3 region: CASSYGGQGVQPQHF. The CDR3, as DNA: TGTGCCAGCAGTTACGGAGGACAGGGGGTTCAGCCCCAGCATTTT.

The chain links TRBV6-5 to TRBJ1-2, with D possibly matching TRBD1 (5 bases). Germline lookup yields CDR1 MNHEY and CDR2 SVGAGI. The V end lost 2 bases, the J end lost 2 bases, and 9 bases lay between the germline ends. This CDR3 has 14 residues. CDR3 amino acids: CASSYDGGNYGYTF. CDR3 nucleotides: TGTGCCAGCAGTTACGATGGGGGAAACTATGGCTACACCTTC.

This clonotype was seen only a few times. The chain combines TRBV5-5 with TRBJ1-5; D unclear. CDR1 SGHKS and CDR2 YYEKEE come from the germline V gene (reference sequence). The V end was cut by 0 bases, the J end by 7 bases, with 11 bases between. The CDR3 is made up of 14 amino acids. CDR3 DNA sequence: TGTGCCAGCAGCTTGGACACCGGGAAGCAGCCCCAGCATTTT. Its protein product is CASSLDTGKQPQHF.

The rearrangement links TRBV10-3 to TRBJ1-2; TRBD1 agrees at 7 bases. This CDR3 has 10 amino acids. With V trimmed by 11 bases and J by 6 bases, 3 bases remained unmatched. Germline CDR1 ENHRY, CDR2 SYGVKD. CDR3: CAVGGDGYTF. The CDR3 DNA reads as TGTGCCGTAGGGGGCGATGGCTACACCTTC.

The sample holds a few counts of this clonotype. The CDR3 region has the DNA TGTGCCAGCTCACCAAGGTGGCAAGAGACCCAGTACTTC. It specifies CASSPRWQETQYF. The gene calls are TRBV18 and TRBJ2-5; unclear D gene. The CDR3 spans 13 residues. V was trimmed by 2 bases and J by 2 bases, leaving 6 bases between them. Per the germline V gene, CDR1 is KGHSH and CDR2 is LQKENI.

The V and J genes are TRBV5-1 and TRBJ2-1, with 8 bases that match TRBD1. Germline CDR1 and CDR2: SGHRS and YFSETQ. V lost 6 bases to trimming and J lost 2 bases; unmatched junction nucleotides: 4. The CDR3 runs 14 residues. CDR3 loop: CASTQGATYNEQFF. DNA for the CDR3: TGCGCCAGCACTCAGGGGGCCACCTACAATGAGCAGTTCTTC.

This clonotype was seen a handful of times. The J gene is TRBJ2-1, the V gene TRBV4-1, with 12 nucleotides matching TRBD2. In germline, CDR1 is MGHRA, CDR2 YSYEKL. With V trimmed by 2 bases and J by 7 bases, 3 bases remained unmatched. The CDR3 totals 15 residues. CDR3: CASSQRLAGVNEQFF. CDR3 sequence (DNA): TGCGCCAGCAGCCAACGACTAGCGGGAGTAAATGAGCAGTTCTTC.

The table lists this clonotype with a few counts. The chain employs TRBV28 and TRBJ1-5; the D gene is possibly TRBD1 (5 bases). This CDR3 comprises 13 residues. V lost 6 bases and J 6 bases, leaving 12 bases between the germline ends. Germline loops: CDR1 MDHEN, CDR2 SYDVKM. The CDR3 sequence: CASRNGGGQPQHF. The CDR3 bases are TGTGCCAGCAGGAATGGGGGGGGTCAGCCCCAGCATTTT.

The J gene is TRBJ1-1, the V gene TRBV24-1, with 7 positions matching TRBD1. The ends lost 2 bases at V and 1 base at J; junction bases unmatched: 9. Per germline, CDR1 KGHDR and CDR2 SFDVKD. The CDR3 is made up of 17 amino acids. The CDR3 region is CATSDSTGPGTNTEAFF. The CDR3 DNA is TGTGCCACCAGTGATTCGACAGGGCCGGGGACGAACACTGAAGCTTTCTTT.

This clonotype has a count of ten or more. The chain is built from TRBV6-5 and TRBJ2-7; 7 positions match TRBD1. Germline values: CDR1 MNHEY, CDR2 SVGAGI. CDR3 size: 14 residues. After removal of 1 base from V and 4 bases from J, the junction contained 4 bases not matched to a gene. The CDR3 DNA sequence: TGTGCCAGCAGTTACTTGGACAGGAGTTACGAGCAGTACTTC. Its protein is CASSYLDRSYEQYF.

This clonotype was picked up a small number of times. The chain links TRBV24-1 to TRBJ1-2; TRBD1 might be the D (6 bases). The germline V gene has CDR1 KGHDR and CDR2 SFDVKD. The CDR3 sequence is 14 residues long. V dropped 2 bases and J dropped 8 bases, with 14 bases sitting between them. The CDR3 DNA follows: TGTGCCACCAGTGATTCACGGGGGGCTTTGGGCTACACCTTC. It translates to CATSDSRGALGYTF.

This clonotype was counted between two and nine times. The chain uses TRBV5-1 and TRBJ1-3; D call uncertain. The CDR3 runs 14 residues. Germline CDR1 reads SGHRS; CDR2 reads YFSETQ. V lost 3 bases, J lost 0 bases, and 7 bases lay in between. The CDR3 loop is CASSWSYSGNTIYF. The CDR3 nucleotides read TGCGCCAGCAGCTGGTCATACTCTGGAAACACCATATATTTT. The complete variable domain, with remaining parts taken from reference TRBV5-1 and TRBJ1-3, reads KAGVTQTPRYLIKTRGQQVTLSCSPISGHRSVSWYQQTPGQGLQFLFEYFSETQRNKGNFPGRFSGRQFSNSRSEMNVSTLELGDSALYLCASSWSYSGNTIYFGEGSWLTVV.

This chain links TRBV19 with TRBJ2-6; D is unresolved. The V gene's germline CDR1 is LNHDA and CDR2 SQIVND (reference sequence). This CDR3 spans 14 amino acids. V lost 5 bases, J lost 4 bases, and 9 bases lay in between. The CDR3 coding sequence is TGTGCCAGTAGTGCAGACGCGGGGGCCAACGTCCTGACTTTC. Translating gives CASSADAGANVLTF.

This chain links TRBV5-1 with TRBJ2-2; 9 bases match TRBD2. V gave up 4 bases and J gave up 0 bases; unmatched junction bases: 10. Germline-derived CDR1 and CDR2 are SGHRS and YFSETQ. The CDR3 extends over 18 amino acids. The CDR3 sequence: CASSRTQRGASNTGELFF. The CDR3 nucleotides read TGCGCCAGCAGCCGGACCCAGCGGGGGGCATCGAACACCGGGGAGCTGTTTTTT.

This clonotype has just a few counts. This chain links TRBV29-1 with TRBJ1-5; tentative D call: TRBD1 (5 bases). Germline-derived CDR1 and CDR2 are SQVTM and ANQGSEA. V was shortened by 6 bases and J by 7 bases, with 19 bases between the two germline ends. This CDR3 is 14 amino acids long. Here the CDR3 DNA reads TGCAGCGTACCCCAGGCCGGGGGAGGACAGCCCCAGCATTTT. Protein sequence: CSVPQAGGGQPQHF. Full variable domain (outside the CDR3, taken from reference TRBV29-1 and TRBJ1-5): SAVISQKPSRDICQRGTSLTIQCQVDSQVTMMFWYRQQPGQSLTLIATANQGSEATYESGFVIDKFPISRPNLTFSTLTVSNMSPEDSSIYLCSVPQAGGGQPQHFGDGTRLSIL.